Sequencing of this T cell receptor (beta chain) was carried out in a study of shared T cell receptors in the human thymus. The repertoire was sequenced with immunoSEQ multiplex PCR; TCRdb's copy has only in-frame clones and lacks some. Among hundreds of thousands of clones listed, over 75% were seen once. Trimming at V came to 3 bases and at J to 6 bases, leaving 11 bases not matched to a gene. CDR3 length equals 15 residues. Germline V CDR1 and CDR2: SGHTS, YDEGEE. Separately, the same data were catalogued under a study of human thymus T cells.

Material for sequencing was thymocytes. J is TRBJ1-2 and V is TRBV5-8, with TRBD1 matching over 7 bases. This receptor was identified in a boy less than two years old with a congenital heart defect. DNA of the CDR3: TGTGCCAGCAGCTACACACTCCAGGGGGTCCATGGCTACACCTTC. It is translated as CASSYTLQGVHGYTF.